The next 15 T cell receptor beta chains were all read from a single sample in a study of cytomegalovirus exposure and HLA in healthy donors. PCR used 60 Vbeta primers and 13 Jbeta primers. Here immunoSEQ multiplex PCR was the method, and the copy in TCRdb shows in-frame clones only, minus some. This sample yields some 90,000 clones, of which 78% are seen a single time; approximately 4.8% belongs to the top ten. Sequenced sample: PBMCs. The receptors stem from a male donor in good health and CMV-seropositive.

The chain carries TRBV28 and TRBJ2-7, with D perhaps TRBD1 (5 bases). In germline, CDR1 is MDHEN, CDR2 SYDVKM. The CDR3 is 11 amino acids. V gave up 5 bases and J gave up 6 bases, with 8 bases separating them. The CDR3 is CASSPRGEQYF. The CDR3 coding sequence is TGTGCCAGCAGTCCAAGGGGCGAGCAGTACTTC.

The DNA for the CDR3 is TGCAGCGTGCAGTACAATGAGCAGTTCTTC. Its translation: CSVQYNEQFF. The rearrangement uses TRBV29-1 and TRBJ2-1; D uncertain. Germline V CDR1 and CDR2: SQVTM, ANQGSEA. Trimming stripped 6 bases from V and 4 bases from J, with 4 bases between. This CDR3 region has 10 residues.

The chain carries TRBV7-2 and TRBJ2-5, with a weak D call TRBD1 (6 bases). With 5 bases removed from V and 4 bases from J, the gap between germline ends came to 14 bases. Germline lookup yields CDR1 SGHTA and CDR2 FQGNSA. CDR3 length: 14 amino acids. CDR3 sequence: CASSLPGQPETQYF. The DNA for the CDR3 is TGTGCCAGCAGCCTACCGGGACAACCAGAGACCCAGTACTTC.

The chain's CDR3 is CASSQDSGTVQPQHF. The DNA of the CDR3 is TGTGCCAGCAGCCAAGATTCCGGGACAGTCCAGCCCCAGCATTTT. V and J are TRBV4-2 and TRBJ1-5, with TRBD1 matching over 7 bases. The ends lost 0 bases at V and 7 bases at J; junction bases unmatched: 6. This CDR3 has 15 residues. Germline CDR1 reads LGHNA; CDR2 reads YNFKEQ.

The chain couples TRBV4-1 to TRBJ2-7; a weak D match, TRBD1 (5 bases). Looked up from germline, CDR1 is MGHRA and CDR2 is YSYEKL. Trimming left V 0 bases short and J 2 bases short, with 11 bases between. This CDR3 contains 15 residues. The CDR3 loop is CASSQDGQGTYEQYF. The CDR3 coding sequence is TGCGCCAGCAGCCAAGACGGTCAGGGAACCTACGAGCAGTACTTC.

V and J are TRBV6-6 and TRBJ2-5, with TRBD2 identical over 8 bases. The germline V gene has CDR1 MNHNY and CDR2 SVGAGI (reference sequence). This CDR3 contains 14 residues. V was clipped by 5 bases and J by 4 bases; unmatched bases: 6. CDR3: CASSKTTSGETQYF. CDR3 DNA sequence: TGTGCCAGCAGTAAAACTACTAGCGGAGAGACCCAGTACTTC.

The genes are TRBV5-3 and TRBJ1-2; 9 positions match TRBD1. TRBV5-3 is given ORF status, its function remaining uncertain. J lost 4 bases, V lost 4 bases, and 5 bases had no gene match. The length of the CDR3 is 14 residues. CDR3 nucleotides: TGTGCCAGAAGCAGGGACAGGGACCTCTATGGCTACACCTTC. Protein: CARSRDRDLYGYTF.

This clone was seen a few times. The chain recombines TRBV28 with TRBJ2-4, with 7 bases identical to TRBD1. This CDR3 is 14 amino acids long. After removal of 3 bases from V and 2 bases from J, the junction contained 1 base not matched to a gene. The germline V gene encodes CDR1 MDHEN and CDR2 SYDVKM. The CDR3 region is CASSFRGPKNIQYF. The CDR3 region has the DNA TGTGCCAGCAGTTTTAGGGGGCCCAAAAACATTCAGTACTTC.

The genes are TRBV6-4 and TRBJ1-4; D unclear. The CDR3 is 13 residues long. Trimming removed 6 bases from V and 5 bases from J, with 10 bases in between. The germline CDR1 and CDR2 sequences are MRHNA and SNTAGT. The CDR3 DNA follows: TGTGCCAGCAGAGCAGACTTAAATGAAAAACTGTTTTTT. Translating it yields CASRADLNEKLFF.

J is TRBJ2-5 and V is TRBV9; 9 positions match TRBD2. Germline CDR1 reads SGDLS; CDR2 reads YYNGEE. V lost 4 bases and J lost 4; bases outside the gene matches: 14. The CDR3 consists of 17 residues. CDR3 DNA sequence: TGTGCCAGCAGCCCAGAGGGTCGGCTAGCGGGGCGAGAGACCCAGTACTTC. The encoded protein is CASSPEGRLAGRETQYF.

This clone appeared a few times. V gene TRBV2 combines with J gene TRBJ2-5, with 7 positions matching TRBD2. The CDR3 runs to 14 residues. V gave up 4 bases and J gave up 2 bases; unmatched junction bases: 4. Germline V lookup: CDR1 SNHLY, CDR2 FYNNEI. DNA for the CDR3: TGTGCCAGCAGTGGTCGGACTAGACAAGAGACCCAGTACTTC. Its translation is CASSGRTRQETQYF.

A single count supports this clone. The J gene is TRBJ2-7, the V gene TRBV11-2; D may be TRBD2 (6 bases). This CDR3 region has 15 residues. Germline V gene sequence: CDR1 SGHAT, CDR2 FQNNGV. Between the trimmed V and J ends, which lost 5 bases and 7 bases, there was a span of 21 bases. The DNA for the CDR3 is TGTGCCAGCAGCCTCGTACCGGGACTCCAGGGAGAGCAGTACTTC. It translates to CASSLVPGLQGEQYF.

This sequence joins TRBV25-1 and TRBJ1-6; TRBD1 matches 7 bases. Trimming cost V 3 bases and J 1 base; bases outside gene matches: 6. The CDR3 runs to 17 residues. Germline-derived CDR1 and CDR2 are MGHDK and SYGVNS. The CDR3 DNA sequence: TGTGCCAGCAGTGAGGGACAGATGGATTCCTATAATTCACCCCTCCACTTT. Its protein is CASSEGQMDSYNSPLHF.

V usage is TRBV5-1 and J usage is TRBJ2-1; no reliable D call. Deletions cut 0 bases from V and 0 bases from J, with 7 bases between. This CDR3 comprises 15 residues. Germline CDR1 reads SGHRS; CDR2 reads YFSETQ. The CDR3 nucleotides are TGCGCCAGCAGCTTGGACAGAACCTCCTACAATGAGCAGTTCTTC. This codes for CASSLDRTSYNEQFF.

The chain recombines TRBV5-5 with TRBJ1-6, with no clear D. Trimming pared 4 bases from V and 7 bases from J, leaving 9 bases between. CDR1 and CDR2 from the germline V gene are SGHKS and YYEKEE (reference sequence). This CDR3 is 13 amino acids long. The CDR3 DNA reads as TGTGCCAGCAGCCCCCAGGCCAATTCACCCCTCCACTTT. Encoded protein: CASSPQANSPLHF.